These 10 T cell receptor beta chains originate from one sample sequenced in a study of neurological immune-mediated disorders. TCRdb processed the 5' RACE reads anew with MiXCR; each CDR3 protein has one entry. The sample records about 55,000 distinct CDR3 sequences, over 3.5% being singletons. Sequencing input: CD4+ T cells from blood. The receptors originated from a woman between 35 and 50 years old with multiple sclerosis.

This clonotype has ten or more counts. This chain uses TRBV20-1 with TRBJ1-1; D gene unclear. Germline CDR1 and CDR2: DFQATT and SNEGSKA (reference sequence). The V end lost 7 bases, the J end lost 8 bases, and 14 bases lay between the germline ends. The CDR3 length is 11 residues. The CDR3 here is CSVNFRVEAFF. CDR3 DNA sequence: TGCAGTGTCAACTTTAGGGTGGAAGCTTTCTTT.

There are many counts of this clonotype. This chain links TRBV5-1 with TRBJ2-3, with a possible D match to TRBD1 (6 bases). This CDR3 is 14 amino acids long. Germline values: CDR1 SGHRS, CDR2 YFSETQ. Trimming removed 4 bases from V and 2 bases from J, with 11 bases in between. DNA for the CDR3: TGCGCCAGCAGCCCCCGGACAGACACAGATACGCAGTATTTT. Protein: CASSPRTDTDTQYF.

This clonotype was found a few times. The V call is TRBV12-3 or TRBV12-4, the J call TRBJ2-3, with no clear D. The V end was cut by 2 bases, the J end by 10 bases, with 13 bases between. This CDR3 comprises 13 residues. In nucleotides, the CDR3 is TGTGCCAGCAGTTTACGGTTCGTAGCTGCGCAGTATTTT. Its protein product is CASSLRFVAAQYF.

This clonotype was recorded many times. The V and J genes are TRBV5-1 and TRBJ2-1; no firm D call. V lost 0 bases, J lost 4 bases, and 8 bases lay in between. The CDR3 is 14 amino acids. Germline V gene data show CDR1 as SGHRS and CDR2 as YFSETQ. Here the CDR3 DNA reads TGCGCCAGCAGCTTGGGCTCAGAATACAATGAGCAGTTCTTC. Residues: CASSLGSEYNEQFF.

At least ten counts were recorded for this clonotype. V is TRBV7-2 and J is TRBJ2-2; D gene unclear. The ends were cut back, 5 bases at V and 1 base at J, with 11 bases in the middle. CDR1 and CDR2 (germline): SGHTA, FQGNSA. The CDR3 sequence is 15 residues long. Here the CDR3 DNA reads TGTGCCAGCAGCCCATCCCGACAGAACACCGGGGAGCTGTTTTTT. Its protein is CASSPSRQNTGELFF.

This clonotype was seen ten or more times. The chain has TRBV5-1 and TRBJ2-1; D gene uncertain. The germline CDR1 and CDR2 sequences are SGHRS and YFSETQ. The ends were cut back, 2 bases at V and 0 bases at J, with 9 bases in the middle. The CDR3 is 15 amino acids. In DNA form, the CDR3 reads TGCGCCAGCAGCTTTAGCCTTTCCTCCTACAATGAGCAGTTCTTC. Protein: CASSFSLSSYNEQFF.

This clonotype was recorded many times. The chain combines TRBV2 with TRBJ1-1, with TRBD1 matching 8 bases. The length of the CDR3 is 15 residues. The V gene's germline CDR1 is SNHLY and CDR2 FYNNEI. J gave up 8 bases and V 6 bases, and 14 bases lay outside the gene matches. The CDR3 protein is CASRARTGIIWEAFF. As DNA, the CDR3 is TGTGCCAGCAGGGCTCGGACAGGGATCATTTGGGAAGCTTTCTTT.

At least ten counts were recorded for this clonotype. The rearrangement uses TRBV24-1 and TRBJ2-2, with 7 bases aligning to TRBD2. J was trimmed by 7 bases and V by 3 bases; bases with no gene match: 10. CDR1 KGHDR and CDR2 SFDVKD come from the germline V gene. This CDR3 has 16 amino acids. CDR3 coding DNA: TGTGCCACCAGTGATCCCGTAACGGGGAGGGGCGGGGAGCTGTTTTTT. Encoded protein: CATSDPVTGRGGELFF.

This clonotype was recorded at least ten times. The V gene is TRBV6-6, the J gene TRBJ2-4; 11 bases align to TRBD2. V lost 4 bases to trimming and J lost 0 bases; unmatched junction nucleotides: 11. This CDR3 comprises 19 residues. Germline V CDR1 and CDR2: MNHNY, SVGAGI (reference sequence). The CDR3 sequence: CASSSPGLAEPIAKNIQYF. The CDR3 coding sequence is TGTGCCAGCAGTTCCCCGGGACTAGCGGAACCGATAGCCAAAAACATTCAGTACTTC.

This clonotype was counted at least ten times. V is TRBV9 and J is TRBJ1-6; unclear D gene. Trimming took 0 bases from V and 7 from J, leaving 5 bases between them. Germline-derived CDR1 and CDR2 are SGDLS and YYNGEE. The CDR3 covers 13 residues. CDR3 nucleotide sequence: TGTGCCAGCAGCGTAGGTTGGAATTCACCCCTCCACTTT. Translated: CASSVGWNSPLHF.